This TCR beta chain is drawn from a study of cytomegalovirus exposure and HLA in healthy donors. The CDR3 totals 15 residues. The germline gives CDR1 SGHTA, CDR2 FQGTGA. V gave up 2 bases and J gave up 9 bases; unmatched junction bases: 7. With regard to this clone: Antigen: not known.

Data came from immunoSEQ multiplex PCR; TCRdb stores just in-frame clones and leaves some out. Here the sample spans 230,000 or so clones, almost 90% being singletons. Study-level results: CMV antigen specificity was confirmed in vitro for a few CMV-associated chains. The investigators catalogued 160 or so TCR beta chains as cytomegalovirus-associated.

The clonotype was recovered from a woman between 18 and 29 years old in good health and CMV-seronegative. The specimen sequenced was PBMCs. This chain connects TRBV7-3 to TRBJ2-1; 10 bases match TRBD2. CDR3 amino acids: CASSLVGLAGVEQFF. DNA for the CDR3: TGTGCCAGCAGCTTAGTGGGCCTAGCGGGAGTTGAGCAGTTCTTC.